This T cell receptor beta chain was found in a study of blood T cell repertoires in COVID-19 (dated by TCRdb to 2020 to 2022). Broadly, across the study: Collaborator samples came from the United States, Italy and Spain and covered acute and convalescent phases of COVID-19. HLA class I and class II types, where available, came from metadata supplied by the sample provider rather than from assay-based typing. The sample metadata nearly always contained a de-identified subject ID, COVID-19 status, age in years and sex. Samples came from the ongoing ImmuneRACE study (first 160 participants) plus 1,254 subjects from 6 global collaborators. Deeply sampled blood TCRbeta repertoires from subjects exposed to, actively infected with, or recovered from COVID-19 were included in the dataset. The prospective study material was composed of cDNA or gDNA derived from T cells, B-cell-depleted T cells, or PBMCs. A freely available public database, intended as a resource for researchers studying the immune response to SARS-CoV-2, is where the repertoires were released. What the study reported, not specific to this receptor: The quantity of clinical and demographic metadata differed by source and by participant and was supplied without curation.

Details on this clone: Its recognized antigen is unknown. The input lacks base qualities; no much larger clone sits a single base away.

From a lookup of the germline V gene (reference sequence), CDR1 and CDR2 are GTSNPN and SVGIG. The CDR3 runs 14 amino acids, cysteine and phenylalanine included. Solely the CDR3 DNA is kept, with 42 bases framed from the first base. V and J are trimmed by 5 bases and 2 bases, and the gene matches miss 3 bases of the junction. The immunoSEQ Assay, a bias-controlled multiplex PCR, was used to amplify TCRbeta CDR3 regions from genomic DNA. Concerning the study's data processing: Nucleated cell counts per sample were estimated from amplification of reference gene primers within the assay. To quantify the absolute abundance of each unique TCRbeta CDR3 rearrangement, sequence reads were collapsed and filtered. For each sample, productive Simpson clonality was calculated as the square root of Simpson's diversity index across productive rearrangements. TCRdb obtained this table from immuneACCESS and retained in-frame rearrangements with V and J assigned. These tables miss some clones; where compared with another copy, unresolved V genes account for less than half of the shortfall, and the remainder is unexplained. V and J calls and clone size come straight from that table; D and trimming were deduced from the DNA. Within this sample are around 130,000 clones, with 80% to 85% of them counted one time only. Jointly, the top ten make up less than 5% of the sample.

Whole blood was collected in K2EDTA tubes by collaborating institutions according to the institutions' own protocols. For TCRbeta analysis, collaborators shipped samples as frozen whole blood, isolated PBMCs, or DNA extracted from either of those sample types. The specimen sequenced was peripheral blood. The origin of this receptor is a woman aged 80 or older with acute or convalescent COVID-19. This sequence uses TRBV30 and TRBJ1-3; 10 bases in the middle match TRBD1. The CDR3 is CAWWDRGTGNTIYF. The nucleotides read TGTGCCTGGTGGGACAGGGGTACTGGAAACACCATATATTTT.